This record covers a single T cell receptor beta chain. Its antigen is not known. The same CDR3 is also encoded by other DNA sequences in this sample. Before thyroid surgery, none of the patients had received any treatment. V was pared by 2 bases and J by 3 bases, with 10 bases between. In germline, CDR1 is GTSNPN, CDR2 SVGIG (reference sequence). This CDR3 has 13 residues. This sample stems from a study of metastatic and nonmetastatic thyroid tumors. At the level of the study: Across peripheral blood and tumor or nodule tissue samples taken from malignant and benign thyroid patients, the repertoires were compared with one another. General observations from the study: TCR beta diversity was reportedly significantly higher in malignant thyroid tumors than benign nodules, in blood and tumor.

Using MiXCR, TCRdb reanalyzed the PCR reads. The sample lists around 50,000 clones; 25% to 35% were seen once. The rearrangement links TRBV30 to TRBJ1-1; D gene ambiguous. Sequences were obtained from blood. This TCR came from a female donor with papillary thyroid cancer or a benign thyroid nodule (not recorded which). Some clones in this sample may be carry-over from other donors' samples. In DNA, the CDR3 is TGTGCCTGGAGTCTCCAACGGCACACTGAAGCTTTCTTT. This gives the protein CAWSLQRHTEAFF.